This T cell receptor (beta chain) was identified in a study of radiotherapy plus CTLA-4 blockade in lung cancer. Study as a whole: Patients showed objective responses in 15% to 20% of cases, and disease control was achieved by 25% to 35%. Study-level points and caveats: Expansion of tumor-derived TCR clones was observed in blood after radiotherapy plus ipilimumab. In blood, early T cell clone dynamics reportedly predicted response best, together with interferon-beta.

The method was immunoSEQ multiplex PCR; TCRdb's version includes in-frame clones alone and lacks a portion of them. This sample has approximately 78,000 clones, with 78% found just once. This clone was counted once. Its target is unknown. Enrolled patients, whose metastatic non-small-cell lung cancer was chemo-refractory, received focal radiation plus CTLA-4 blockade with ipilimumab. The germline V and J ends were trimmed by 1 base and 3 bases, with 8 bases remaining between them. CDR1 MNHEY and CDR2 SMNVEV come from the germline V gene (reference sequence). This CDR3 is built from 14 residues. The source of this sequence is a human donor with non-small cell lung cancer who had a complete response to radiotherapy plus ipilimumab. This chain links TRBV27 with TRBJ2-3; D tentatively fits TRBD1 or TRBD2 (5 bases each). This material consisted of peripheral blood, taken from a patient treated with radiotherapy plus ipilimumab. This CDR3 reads CASSLYGGTDTQYF. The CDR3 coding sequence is TGTGCCAGCAGTTTATATGGGGGAACAGATACGCAGTATTTT.